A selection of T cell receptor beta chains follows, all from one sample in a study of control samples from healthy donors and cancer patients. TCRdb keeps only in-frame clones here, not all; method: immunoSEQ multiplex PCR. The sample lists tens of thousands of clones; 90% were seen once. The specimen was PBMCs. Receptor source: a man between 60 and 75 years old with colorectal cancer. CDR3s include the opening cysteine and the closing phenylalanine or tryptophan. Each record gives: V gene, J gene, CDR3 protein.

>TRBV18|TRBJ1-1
CASSPTQGENTEAFF
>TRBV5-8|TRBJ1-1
CASSLFKGNMNTEAFF
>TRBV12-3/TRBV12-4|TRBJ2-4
CASSVLAKNIQYF
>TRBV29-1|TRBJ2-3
CSVPSGGGNTQYF
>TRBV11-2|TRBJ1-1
CASSLGLGIGTEAFF
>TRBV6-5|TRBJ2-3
CASSRTETNTDTQYF
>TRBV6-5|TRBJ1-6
CASSPRQGYNSPLHF
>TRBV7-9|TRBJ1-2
CASSDRARYGYTF
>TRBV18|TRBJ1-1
CASTPRRTRTEAFF
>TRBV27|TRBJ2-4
CASSFDSAKNIQYF